This T cell receptor (beta chain) was sequenced for a study of OX40 agonist ivuxolimab in advanced cancers. This CDR3 has 14 amino acids. Germline CDR1 and CDR2: MDHEN and SYDVKM. The V end was cut by 5 bases, the J end by 4 bases, with 14 bases between. It was autoimmune disease history or systemic immunosuppression that excluded patients. Produced via immunoSEQ multiplex PCR; TCRdb's table is partial and in-frame only. The sample includes 60,000 to 75,000 clones, 65% to 90% of them seen just once. The chain is built from TRBV28 and TRBJ1-2; D is unclear. The material sequenced was CD4+ or CD8+ T cells sorted from blood, taken in a trial of the OX40 agonist ivuxolimab. The sequence was obtained from an adult with an advanced solid tumor such as melanoma, head and neck, liver or kidney cancer. Written as DNA, the CDR3 is TGTGCCAGCAGTCTTCCTCTGACGGGCTATGGCTACACCTTC. As protein: CASSLPLTGYGYTF.